These 7 T cell receptor beta chains came from one sample sequenced in a study of graft-versus-host responses after intestinal transplantation. Assay used: immunoSEQ multiplex PCR; TCRdb lists only in-frame clones, some missing. The sample carries 80,000 to 95,000 clones, over 80% recorded once. The antigens for these receptors are not known. This specimen was unstimulated CD8+ T cells sorted from spleen or lymph node cells, taken before intestinal transplant. The receptors originated from a human donor who received an intestinal transplant.

V and J are TRBV4-1 and TRBJ2-5, with D possibly TRBD1 on 6 matching bases. The J call is in doubt because the DNA end fits TRBJ2-7 better. The CDR3 covers 14 residues. Germline lookup yields CDR1 MGHRA and CDR2 YSYEKL. The DNA for the CDR3 is TGCGCCAGCAGCCTAAAAAGGGGGTCCTACGAGCAGTACTTC. It encodes CASSLKRGSYEQYF.

V gene TRBV4-1 combines with J gene TRBJ2-3, with TRBD2 identical over 10 bases. Germline CDR1 MGHRA, CDR2 YSYEKL. The CDR3 totals 17 residues. V shed 1 base and J 5 bases; nucleotides not matched to a gene: 9. CDR3 nucleotide sequence: TGCGCCAGCAGCCAAGCGGAGAGCGGGGGGGCATTAGATACGCAGTATTTT. It specifies CASSQAESGGALDTQYF.

The chain uses TRBV9 and TRBJ2-7; 7 positions match TRBD2. CDR3 length: 16 amino acids. Germline V lookup: CDR1 SGDLS, CDR2 YYNGEE. V lost 0 bases to trimming and J lost 3 bases; unmatched junction nucleotides: 9. The CDR3 sequence: CASSVAGGGPYYEQYF. The CDR3 region has the DNA TGTGCCAGCAGCGTAGCCGGCGGGGGTCCCTACTACGAGCAGTACTTC.

The chain couples TRBV11-2 to TRBJ2-1; possible D gene TRBD2, 6 bases. The CDR3 is made up of 15 amino acids. V shed 3 bases and J shed 4 bases, with 13 bases lying between them. The germline CDR1 and CDR2 sequences are SGHAT and FQNNGV. Written as DNA, the CDR3 is TGTGCCAGCAGCTTGACCCCTAGCGCGTACAATGAGCAGTTCTTC. Protein sequence: CASSLTPSAYNEQFF.

The chain joins TRBV9 to TRBJ2-7, with D possibly being TRBD2 (7 bases). The ends were cut back, 4 bases at V and 6 bases at J, with 20 bases in the middle. CDR1 and CDR2 from the germline V gene are SGDLS and YYNGEE. This CDR3 is 15 amino acids long. The CDR3 coding sequence is TGTGCCAGCAGCCCCACGTTGGGGGGGGCGTTCGAGCAGTACTTC. Its protein product is CASSPTLGGAFEQYF.

The chain is built from TRBV7-3 and TRBJ2-7; 8 bases line up with TRBD2. Germline CDR1 is SGHTA and CDR2 is FQGTGA. The CDR3 totals 14 residues. Trimming at V came to 10 bases and at J to 5 bases, leaving 13 bases not matched to a gene. CDR3: CATGSGIPVHEQYF. CDR3 coding DNA: TGTGCCACCGGTAGCGGGATCCCCGTCCACGAGCAGTACTTC.

To note about this clone: Other DNA sequences in the same sample also yield this CDR3. The chain has TRBV6-5 and TRBJ2-3, with a tentative D call TRBD1 (6 bases). The CDR3 totals 14 residues. In germline, CDR1 is MNHEY, CDR2 SVGAGI. Trimming removed 3 bases from V and 2 bases from J, with 9 bases in between. CDR3 in amino acids: CASSYSGVTDTQYF. In nucleotides, the CDR3 is TGTGCCAGCAGTTATTCAGGGGTCACAGATACGCAGTATTTT.